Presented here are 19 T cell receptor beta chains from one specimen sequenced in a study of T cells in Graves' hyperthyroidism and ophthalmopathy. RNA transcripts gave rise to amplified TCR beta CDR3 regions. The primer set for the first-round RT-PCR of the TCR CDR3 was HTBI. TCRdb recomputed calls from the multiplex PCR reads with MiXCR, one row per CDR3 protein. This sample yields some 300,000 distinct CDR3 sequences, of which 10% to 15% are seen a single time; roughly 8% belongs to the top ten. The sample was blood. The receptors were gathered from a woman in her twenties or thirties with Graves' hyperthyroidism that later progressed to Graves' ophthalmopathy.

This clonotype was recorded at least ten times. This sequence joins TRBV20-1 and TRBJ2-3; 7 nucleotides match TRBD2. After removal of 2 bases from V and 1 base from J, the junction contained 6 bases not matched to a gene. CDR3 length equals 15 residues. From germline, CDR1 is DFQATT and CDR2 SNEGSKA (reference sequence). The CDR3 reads CSARPRTRGTDTQYF. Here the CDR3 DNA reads TGCAGTGCTAGACCGCGGACTAGAGGCACAGATACGCAGTATTTT.

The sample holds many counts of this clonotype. Here the CDR3 reads CASSLDGKGGYTF. The CDR3 DNA reads as TGTGCCAGCAGCTTAGACGGAAAAGGTGGCTACACCTTC. The chain couples TRBV7-9 to TRBJ1-2; D gene unclear. CDR3 length: 13 residues. V dropped 1 base and J dropped 7 bases, with 10 bases sitting between them. CDR1 SEHNR and CDR2 FQNEAQ come from the germline V gene (reference sequence).

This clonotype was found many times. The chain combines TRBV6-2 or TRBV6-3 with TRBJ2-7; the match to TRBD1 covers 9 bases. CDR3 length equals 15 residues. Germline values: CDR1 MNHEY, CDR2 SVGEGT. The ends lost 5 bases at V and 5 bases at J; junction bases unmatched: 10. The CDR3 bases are TGTGCCAGCAGTGCCACAGGGGGCGCTTCCCACGAGCAGTACTTC. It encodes CASSATGGASHEQYF.

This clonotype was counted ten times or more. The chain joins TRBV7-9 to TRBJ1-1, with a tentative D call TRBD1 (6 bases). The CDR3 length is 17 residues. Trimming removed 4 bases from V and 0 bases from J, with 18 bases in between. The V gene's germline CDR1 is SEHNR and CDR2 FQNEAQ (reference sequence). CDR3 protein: CASSSWGGGQLNTEAFF. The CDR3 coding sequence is TGTGCCAGCAGCTCCTGGGGAGGGGGGCAACTGAACACTGAAGCTTTCTTT.

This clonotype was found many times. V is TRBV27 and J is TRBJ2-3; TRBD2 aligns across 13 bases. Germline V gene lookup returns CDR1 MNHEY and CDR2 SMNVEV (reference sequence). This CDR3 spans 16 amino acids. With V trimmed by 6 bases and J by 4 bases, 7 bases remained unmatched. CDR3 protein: CASRPLLAGGADTQYF. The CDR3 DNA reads TGTGCCAGCAGACCGTTACTAGCGGGAGGGGCAGATACGCAGTATTTT.

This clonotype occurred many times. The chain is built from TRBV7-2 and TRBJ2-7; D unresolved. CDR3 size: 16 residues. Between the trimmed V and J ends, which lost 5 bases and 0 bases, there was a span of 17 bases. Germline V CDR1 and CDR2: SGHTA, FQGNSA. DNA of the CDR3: TGTGCCAGCAGCCGTGAAGGGTCCCAGAACTCCTACGAGCAGTACTTC. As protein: CASSREGSQNSYEQYF.

The CDR3 coding sequence is TGTGCCAGCAGTTTAGAAGGGTTGGACGGTTCACCCCTCCACTTT. This codes for CASSLEGLDGSPLHF. The chain couples TRBV27 to TRBJ1-6, with D uncertain. V was cut by 2 bases and J by 9 bases, with 14 bases left in between. The CDR3 is 15 amino acids. Germline V gene sequence: CDR1 MNHEY, CDR2 SMNVEV (reference sequence).

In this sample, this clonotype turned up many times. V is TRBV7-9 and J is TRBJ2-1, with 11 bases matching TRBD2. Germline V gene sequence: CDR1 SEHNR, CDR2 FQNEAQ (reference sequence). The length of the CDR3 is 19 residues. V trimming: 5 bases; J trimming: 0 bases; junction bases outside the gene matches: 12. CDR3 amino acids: CASSLLIAGGPSSYNEQFF. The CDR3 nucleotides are TGTGCCAGCAGCCTCCTGATAGCGGGAGGGCCCAGCTCCTACAATGAGCAGTTCTTC. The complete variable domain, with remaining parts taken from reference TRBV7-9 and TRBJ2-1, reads DTGVSQNPRHKITKRGQNVTFRCDPISEHNRLYWYRQTLGQGPEFLTYFQNEAQLEKSRLLSDRFSAERPKGSFSTLEIQRTEQGDSAMYLCASSLLIAGGPSSYNEQFFGPGTRLTVL.

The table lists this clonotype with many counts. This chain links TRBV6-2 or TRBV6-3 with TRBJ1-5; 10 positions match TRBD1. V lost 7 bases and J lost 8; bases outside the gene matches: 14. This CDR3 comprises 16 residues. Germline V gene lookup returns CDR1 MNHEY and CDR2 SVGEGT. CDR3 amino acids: CASNQWDRGPREPQHF. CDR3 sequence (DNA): TGTGCCAGCAACCAATGGGACAGGGGCCCTCGGGAGCCCCAGCATTTT.

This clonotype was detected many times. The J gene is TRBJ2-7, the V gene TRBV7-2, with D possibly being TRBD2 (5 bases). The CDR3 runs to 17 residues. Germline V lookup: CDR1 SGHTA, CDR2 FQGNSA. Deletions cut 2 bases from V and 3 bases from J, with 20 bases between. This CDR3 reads CASSLTVGQTGLYEQYF. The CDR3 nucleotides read TGTGCCAGCAGCTTAACTGTTGGGCAGACCGGACTCTACGAGCAGTACTTC.

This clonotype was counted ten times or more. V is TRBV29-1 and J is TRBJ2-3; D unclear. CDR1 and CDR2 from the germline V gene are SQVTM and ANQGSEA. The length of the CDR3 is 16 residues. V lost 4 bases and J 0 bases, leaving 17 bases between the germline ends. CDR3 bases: TGCAGCGTTGTCGGCTCCGAAGCCCGTAGCACAGATACGCAGTATTTT. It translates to CSVVGSEARSTDTQYF.

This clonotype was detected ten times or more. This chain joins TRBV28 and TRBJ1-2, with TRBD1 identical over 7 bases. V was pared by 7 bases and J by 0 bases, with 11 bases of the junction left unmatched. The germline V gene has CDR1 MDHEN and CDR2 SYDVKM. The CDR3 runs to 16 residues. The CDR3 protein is CASKDLGTEANYGYTF. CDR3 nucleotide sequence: TGTGCCAGCAAAGACCTAGGGACAGAAGCTAACTATGGCTACACCTTC.

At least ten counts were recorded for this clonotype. Here the CDR3 DNA reads TGTGCCAGCATCTCGGGCTCGAACACCGGGGAGCTGTTTTTT. It encodes CASISGSNTGELFF. The chain couples TRBV6-2 or TRBV6-3 to TRBJ2-2; D is unclear. The CDR3 length is 14 residues. Germline V gene lookup returns CDR1 MNHEY and CDR2 SVGEGT. Trimming left V 7 bases short and J 0 bases short, with 9 bases between.

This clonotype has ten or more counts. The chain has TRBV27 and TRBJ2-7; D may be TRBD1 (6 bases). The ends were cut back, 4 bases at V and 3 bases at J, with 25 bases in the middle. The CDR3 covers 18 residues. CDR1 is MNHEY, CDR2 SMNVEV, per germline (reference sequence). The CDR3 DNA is TGTGCCAGCAGTTCCATATCTCAGGGGAAAGGTCCCAGCTACGAGCAGTACTTC. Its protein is CASSSISQGKGPSYEQYF.

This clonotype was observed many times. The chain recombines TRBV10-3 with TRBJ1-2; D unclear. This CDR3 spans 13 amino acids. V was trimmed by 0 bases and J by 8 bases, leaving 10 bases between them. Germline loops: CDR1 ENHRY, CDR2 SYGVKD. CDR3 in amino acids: CAISESRGYGYTF. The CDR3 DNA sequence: TGTGCCATCAGTGAGTCGCGGGGTTACGGCTACACCTTC.

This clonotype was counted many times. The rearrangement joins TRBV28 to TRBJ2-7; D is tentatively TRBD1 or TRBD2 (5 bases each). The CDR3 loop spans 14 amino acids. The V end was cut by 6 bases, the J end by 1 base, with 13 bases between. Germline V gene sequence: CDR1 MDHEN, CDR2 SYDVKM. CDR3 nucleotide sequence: TGTGCCAGCAGCACGGGACGGACTTCCTACGAGCAGTACTTC. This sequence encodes CASSTGRTSYEQYF.

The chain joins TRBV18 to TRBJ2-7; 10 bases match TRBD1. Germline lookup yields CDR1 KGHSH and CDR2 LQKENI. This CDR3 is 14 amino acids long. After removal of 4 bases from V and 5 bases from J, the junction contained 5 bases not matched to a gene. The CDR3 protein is CASSLRDRGHEQYF. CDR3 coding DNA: TGTGCCAGCTCACTCCGGGACAGGGGTCACGAGCAGTACTTC.

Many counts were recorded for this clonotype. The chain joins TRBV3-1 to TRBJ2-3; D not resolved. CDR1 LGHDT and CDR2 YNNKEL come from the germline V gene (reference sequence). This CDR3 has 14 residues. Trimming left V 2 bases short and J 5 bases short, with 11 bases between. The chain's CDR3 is CASSQPPDVDTQYF. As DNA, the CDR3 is TGTGCCAGCAGCCAACCGCCTGACGTAGATACGCAGTATTTT.

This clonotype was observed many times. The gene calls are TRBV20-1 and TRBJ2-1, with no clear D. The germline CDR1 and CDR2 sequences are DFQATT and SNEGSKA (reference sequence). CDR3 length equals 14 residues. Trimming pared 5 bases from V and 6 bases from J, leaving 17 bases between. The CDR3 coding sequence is TGCAGTGCTCTAGATTTGGCCTTATCCAATGAGCAGTTCTTC. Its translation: CSALDLALSNEQFF.